The 9 T cell receptor beta chains in this list originate from one sample, sequenced in a study of cytomegalovirus exposure and HLA in healthy donors. PCR primers comprised 60 Vbeta and 13 Jbeta primers. Only in-frame clones appear in the TCRdb table, and some are missing; sequencing was by immunoSEQ multiplex PCR. The data hold 150,000 or so clones, with about 86% observed a single time. The sample taken for sequencing was PBMCs. These receptors originate from a young woman in good health and CMV-seronegative.

The chain joins TRBV28 to TRBJ2-7; 8 bases fit TRBD1. V trimming: 4 bases; J trimming: 8 bases; junction bases outside the gene matches: 10. This CDR3 contains 14 residues. Germline CDR1 reads MDHEN; CDR2 reads SYDVKM. This chain's CDR3 is CASSSHGQGGKQYF. The CDR3 region has the DNA TGTGCCAGCAGTTCCCACGGACAGGGCGGTAAGCAGTACTTC.

J is TRBJ2-1 and V is TRBV9; the D gene is possibly TRBD1 (5 bases). V was clipped by 2 bases and J by 5 bases, with 20 bases between them. Germline V gives CDR1 SGDLS, CDR2 YYNGEE. The CDR3 sequence is 17 residues long. CDR3 region: CASSVSFPKGSHNEQFF. The CDR3 DNA is TGTGCCAGCAGCGTTTCTTTTCCTAAGGGGTCCCACAATGAGCAGTTCTTC.

The rearrangement joins TRBV5-6 to TRBJ1-1; TRBD1 might be the D (5 bases). V gave up 2 bases and J gave up 6 bases, with 14 bases separating them. This CDR3 has 14 residues. Germline values: CDR1 SGHDT, CDR2 YYEEEE. The CDR3 spells CASSFTIGTPEAFF. CDR3 nucleotides: TGTGCCAGCAGCTTTACAATCGGGACTCCTGAAGCTTTCTTT.

The chain carries TRBV10-1 and TRBJ2-1; a possible D gene is TRBD2 (6 bases). Germline CDR1 is WNHNN and CDR2 is SYGVQD (reference sequence). The CDR3 extends over 13 amino acids. Trimming left V 6 bases short and J 9 bases short, with 15 bases between. CDR3 region: CASSGWTMGEQFF. In DNA, the CDR3 is TGCGCCAGCAGCGGATGGACTATGGGTGAGCAGTTCTTC.

This chain joins TRBV7-6 and TRBJ2-2; 8 bases are a match to TRBD2. Looked up from germline, CDR1 is SGHVS and CDR2 is FNYEAQ. With V trimmed by 4 bases and J by 7 bases, 8 bases remained unmatched. The CDR3 spans 15 residues. The CDR3 sequence: CASSYVGGADGELFF. The CDR3 coding sequence is TGTGCCAGCAGCTACGTCGGGGGGGCCGACGGGGAGCTGTTTTTT.

The sample holds a few counts of this clone. The chain carries TRBV4-1 and TRBJ2-4; 7 nucleotides match TRBD2. This CDR3 contains 14 residues. Trimming removed 3 bases from V and 7 bases from J; junction bases left unmatched: 6. Germline CDR1 is MGHRA and CDR2 is YSYEKL. The CDR3 DNA is TGCGCCAGCAGCCAGTACGGGGGGTTGAACATTCAGTACTTC. Amino acids: CASSQYGGLNIQYF.

The CDR3 DNA is TGTGCCAGCAGTCCACTCACGAGGGGGAGCACTGAAGCTTTCTTT. Its translation: CASSPLTRGSTEAFF. The chain joins TRBV6-5 to TRBJ1-1, with D possibly being TRBD1 (6 bases). This CDR3 contains 15 residues. CDR1 is MNHEY and CDR2 is SVGAGI in the germline V gene. Deletions cut 5 bases from V and 4 bases from J, with 17 bases between.

The CDR3 sequence: CAISESTGMETQYF. CDR3 DNA: TGTGCCATCAGTGAGTCTACGGGGATGGAGACCCAGTACTTC. V is TRBV10-3 and J is TRBJ2-5; a possible D gene is TRBD2 (5 bases). Germline CDR1 and CDR2: ENHRY and SYGVKD. The V gene lost 0 bases and the J gene lost 5 bases, with 10 bases spanning the gap. This CDR3 is 14 amino acids long.

The rearrangement uses TRBV30 and TRBJ1-6, with 7 nucleotides matching TRBD1. The V gene end was trimmed by 2 bases and the J gene end by 13 bases; junction bases not matched to a gene: 5. Per germline, CDR1 GTSNPN and CDR2 SVGIG (reference sequence). The CDR3 totals 12 residues. The CDR3 loop reads CAWSPLTGPLHF. The CDR3 region has the DNA TGTGCCTGGAGTCCCCTGACAGGGCCCCTCCACTTT. Based on the CDR3 plus reference TRBV30 and TRBJ1-6, the full variable domain is SQTIHQWPATLVQPVGSPLSLECTVEGTSNPNLYWYRQAAGRGLQLLFYSVGIGQISSEVPQNLSASRPQDRQFILSSKKLLLSDSGFYLCAWSPLTGPLHFGNGTRLTVT.